This TCR beta chain was recovered during a study of blood T cell repertoires in COVID-19. Study-wide context: Sample material is recorded as cDNA or gDNA derived from T cells, B-cell-depleted T cells, or PBMCs.

In the authors' workflow: Reference gene primer amplification yielded estimated nucleated cell counts. Some clones are missing from TCRdb's copy, which holds only in-frame ones; the method was immunoSEQ multiplex PCR. That table gives V, J and clone size, and the DNA gave D and trimming. The repertoire holds almost 350,000 clones, with about 90% as singletons. Participants, about 18 to 90 years old, spanned about two dozen US areas. Up to 2 weeks before entering the study, exposed participants had met a COVID-19 case. Specimen: PBMCs or T cells enriched from blood (not recorded which). The receptor's source is a woman in her twenties or thirties who had been exposed to COVID-19.

The CDR3 region is CASGPPEEEELFPSNQPQHF. The DNA for the CDR3 is TGTGCTAGTGGCCCTCCAGAGGAGGAGGAGTTATTCCCTAGCAATCAGCCCCAGCATTTT. The chain is built from TRBV12-5 and TRBJ1-5; D uncertain. CDR3 size: 20 residues. V lost 6 bases and J lost 0, with 27 bases in between. Germline CDR1 and CDR2: LGHNT and FRNRAP.